This T cell receptor beta chain stems from a study of cytomegalovirus exposure and HLA in healthy donors. Study outcomes and limitations: Both high specificity and high sensitivity reportedly marked the classifier's diagnosis of cytomegalovirus status. Association of 16,951 TCR beta sequences with HLA alleles was found at 0.05 false discovery rate in a later analysis.

The ends were cut back, 6 bases at V and 4 bases at J, with 16 bases in the middle. This CDR3 spans 14 amino acids. The germline V gene encodes CDR1 ENHRY and CDR2 SYGVKD. Worth noting for this clone: What it recognizes is unknown.

PCR amplification relied on 60 Vbeta primers (plus 13 Jbeta primers). TCRdb's table, derived via immunoSEQ multiplex PCR, lists solely in-frame clones and lacks some. The data show just under 95,000 clones, 81% seen once. Nominal health characterized the donors when sampled, though unrecorded immune exposures were likely. The genes are TRBV10-3 and TRBJ2-7; D unresolved. The TCR originated in a girl aged 2-10 years in good health and CMV-seropositive. The sequenced sample was PBMCs. In DNA form, the CDR3 reads TGTGCCATCAGGAGCGCGGAGATCAAGTACGAGCAGTACTTC. It translates to CAIRSAEIKYEQYF.